The rows below give T cell receptor beta chains drawn from one sample of a study of blood T cell repertoires in COVID-19. Profiling relied on immunoSEQ multiplex PCR, and the TCRdb table lists in-frame clones only, not all of them. The table lists approximately 120,000 clones, 86% of them singletons. Sequencing was carried out using peripheral blood. These receptors were taken from a human donor in a cohort sampled during active COVID-19. Each CDR3 is given with its conserved first and last residue. D genes are given only for firm matches. Rows may omit the clone size; those that give it use once, few, many or a size class.

NA,TRBJ1-2,NA,TRBV11-2,CASSLNANEGRYGYTF,TGTGCCAGCAGCTTAAACGCAAACGAGGGTCGGTATGGCTACACCTTC
TRBD1,TRBJ1-1,NA,TRBV6-6,CASSHRGTEAFF,TGTGCCAGCAGTCACAGGGGCACTGAAGCTTTCTTT
TRBD2,TRBJ2-7,NA,TRBV11-2,CASSLDLAGAYEQYF,TGTGCCAGCAGCTTAGACCTAGCGGGAGCGTACGAGCAGTACTTC
NA,TRBJ2-7,NA,TRBV7-2,CASSLRPFGIGGSSYEQYF,TGTGCCAGCAGCCTTCGTCCTTTTGGGATAGGAGGGAGCTCCTACGAGCAGTACTTC
NA,TRBJ2-7,NA,TRBV9,CASSPYKNGQPSPYEQYF,TGTGCCAGCAGCCCATATAAGAATGGCCAACCCTCTCCCTACGAGCAGTACTTC
TRBD1,TRBJ2-7,few,TRBV30,CAWRGQYGPYEQYF,TGTGCCTGGAGGGGACAGTATGGTCCCTACGAGCAGTACTTC
NA,TRBJ2-7,NA,TRBV9,CASSPRKGVLEQYF,TGTGCCAGCAGCCCCCGTAAAGGGGTACTTGAGCAGTACTTC
NA,TRBJ2-7,NA,TRBV4-1,CASSQSTGSSYEQYF,TGCGCCAGCAGCCAGAGCACAGGGAGCTCCTACGAGCAGTACTTC
TRBD1,TRBJ1-2,NA,TRBV7-9,CASSLLGQYYGYTF,TGTGCCAGCAGCTTACTGGGACAGTATTATGGCTACACCTTC
TRBD2,TRBJ2-3,few,TRBV2,CADRRGGSTDTQYF,TGTGCCGACCGCCGGGGGGGCTCCACAGATACGCAGTATTTT
TRBD1,TRBJ2-3,NA,TRBV29-1,CSARQGGTQYF,TGCAGCGCCAGACAGGGTGGTACGCAGTATTTT
TRBD1,TRBJ1-1,NA,TRBV6-5,CASRQGASTEAFF,TGTGCCAGCAGACAGGGGGCAAGCACTGAAGCTTTCTTT
NA,TRBJ2-1,NA,TRBV27,CASSLRDFTNEQFF,TGTGCCAGCAGTCTGCGGGACTTCACCAATGAGCAGTTCTTC
NA,TRBJ1-3,NA,TRBV9,CASSESPGGRSGNTIYF,TGTGCCAGCAGCGAGTCGCCGGGGGGGCGCTCTGGAAACACCATATATTTT
TRBD1,TRBJ1-1,NA,TRBV6-5,CASRGDRGKNTEAFF,TGTGCCAGCAGAGGGGACAGGGGAAAGAACACTGAAGCTTTCTTT
TRBD1,TRBJ1-2,once,TRBV2,CASSERYGQDGYTF,TGTGCCAGCAGTGAACGGTACGGACAGGATGGCTACACCTTC
NA,TRBJ1-3,NA,TRBV19,CASSPPGGSGNTIYF,TGTGCCAGTAGTCCGCCGGGTGGCTCTGGAAACACCATATATTTT
TRBD1,TRBJ2-7,NA,TRBV7-2,CASRPGRVSGTGEQYF,TGTGCCAGCAGGCCTGGACGCGTATCCGGGACAGGGGAGCAGTACTTC
NA,TRBJ2-1,NA,TRBV27,CASSPRGSRNEQFF,TGTGCCAGCAGTCCTCGGGGAAGCCGGAATGAGCAGTTCTTC
TRBD2,TRBJ2-2,NA,TRBV4-3,CASRWRETPGAGELFF,TGCGCCAGCAGGTGGCGGGAGACCCCTGGGGCCGGGGAGCTGTTTTTT
NA,TRBJ2-7,once,TRBV29-1,CSVGADLTYEQYF,TGCAGCGTTGGGGCAGACCTGACCTACGAGCAGTACTTC
NA,TRBJ1-5,NA,TRBV18,CASSPPFAGRSNQPQHF,TGTGCCAGCTCACCACCGTTCGCGGGGAGGAGCAATCAGCCCCAGCATTTT
NA,TRBJ2-6,NA,TRBV5-1,CASSLEVAGANVLTF,TGCGCCAGCAGCTTGGAAGTGGCCGGGGCCAACGTCCTGACTTTC
TRBD2,TRBJ2-7,NA,TRBV20-1,CSASGLAGGGRHEQYF,TGCAGTGCTAGTGGACTAGCGGGAGGAGGTCGCCACGAGCAGTACTTC
TRBD1,TRBJ1-2,NA,TRBV11-2,CASSLQGADYGYTF,TGTGCCAGCAGCCTCCAGGGGGCAGACTATGGCTACACCTTC
NA,TRBJ2-7,NA,TRBV20-1,CSATRGYEQYF,TGCAGTGCTACCCGGGGCTACGAGCAGTACTTC
TRBD2,TRBJ2-1,once,TRBV11-2,CASSFGYSGSGRDEQFF,TGTGCCAGCAGCTTCGGTTATAGCGGGAGCGGGAGGGATGAGCAGTTCTTC
NA,TRBJ2-5,NA,TRBV11-1,CASSFNGPQETQYF,TGTGCCAGCAGCTTTAATGGGCCTCAAGAGACCCAGTACTTC
NA,TRBJ1-2,NA,TRBV5-4,CASSLSRYGYTF,TGTGCCAGCAGCTTGTCTCGCTATGGCTACACCTTC
TRBD1,TRBJ2-5,NA,TRBV27,CASSLTGTGDQETQYF,TGTGCCAGCAGTTTAACTGGGACAGGGGATCAAGAGACCCAGTACTTC
NA,TRBJ1-4,NA,TRBV7-9,CASSFQGALNEKLFF,TGTGCCAGCAGCTTTCAGGGCGCTCTTAATGAAAAACTGTTTTTT
NA,TRBJ1-5,NA,TRBV12-5,CASGWAGDQPQHF,TGTGCTAGTGGTTGGGCGGGGGATCAGCCCCAGCATTTT
TRBD1,TRBJ1-6,NA,TRBV15,CATSRVFHRGLNSPLHF,TGTGCCACCAGCAGAGTCTTTCACAGGGGCCTAAATTCACCCCTCCACTTT
NA,TRBJ2-1,NA,TRBV5-1,CASSGTRTDYNEQFF,TGCGCCAGCAGCGGCACAAGGACTGACTACAATGAGCAGTTCTTC
NA,TRBJ2-7,NA,TRBV11-2,CASSVPNNEQYF,TGTGCCAGCAGCGTGCCCAACAACGAGCAGTACTTC
NA,TRBJ1-5,NA,TRBV7-9,CASSSYGTGSEPQHF,TGTGCCAGCAGCTCCTATGGGACTGGGTCCGAGCCCCAGCATTTT
NA,TRBJ2-5,NA,TRBV5-6,CASSLVTSGQETQYF,TGTGCCAGCAGCCTCGTGACGTCAGGCCAAGAGACCCAGTACTTC
NA,TRBJ1-4,NA,TRBV3-1/TRBV3-2,CASSQASGRGEKLFF,TGTGCCAGCAGCCAAGCCTCAGGGCGGGGTGAAAAACTGTTTTTT
NA,TRBJ2-7,few,TRBV4-1,CASSQLPVLRGSSYEQYF,TGCGCCAGCAGCCAACTACCGGTGCTTAGGGGGAGCTCCTACGAGCAGTACTTC
NA,TRBJ1-5,NA,TRBV5-8,CASSLFRGMSNQPQHF,TGTGCCAGCAGCTTGTTTCGGGGAATGAGCAATCAGCCCCAGCATTTT
TRBD1,TRBJ1-2,NA,TRBV30,CAWRKRSGGDYGYTF,TGTGCCTGGAGAAAACGTTCAGGGGGCGACTATGGCTACACCTTC
TRBD1,TRBJ2-3,NA,TRBV9,CASSVGDRFTDTQYF,TGTGCCAGCAGCGTAGGGGACAGATTCACAGATACGCAGTATTTT
NA,TRBJ2-3,NA,TRBV4-1,CASSQDLRRSDTDTQYF,TGCGCCAGCAGCCAAGATCTGAGGCGGAGCGACACAGATACGCAGTATTTT
NA,TRBJ2-2,NA,TRBV27,CASSLLGQRHRELFF,TGTGCCAGCAGTTTATTGGGCCAAAGGCACCGGGAGCTGTTTTTT
TRBD2,TRBJ2-1,few,TRBV5-4,CASSYSSGSFSVEQFF,TGTGCCAGCAGCTACAGCAGCGGGAGTTTTTCGGTTGAGCAGTTCTTC